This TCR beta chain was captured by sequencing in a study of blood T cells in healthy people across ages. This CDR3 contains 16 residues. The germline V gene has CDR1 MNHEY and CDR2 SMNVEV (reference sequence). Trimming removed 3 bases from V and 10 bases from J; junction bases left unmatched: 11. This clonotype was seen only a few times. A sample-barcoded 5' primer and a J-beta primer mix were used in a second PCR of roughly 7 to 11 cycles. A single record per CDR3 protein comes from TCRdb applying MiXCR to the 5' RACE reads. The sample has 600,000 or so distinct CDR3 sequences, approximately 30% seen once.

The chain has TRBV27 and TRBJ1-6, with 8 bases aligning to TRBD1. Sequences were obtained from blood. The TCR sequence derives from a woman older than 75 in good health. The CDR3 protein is CASSFLTQGVDSPLHF. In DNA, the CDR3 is TGTGCCAGCAGTTTCCTTACACAGGGGGTAGACTCACCCCTCCACTTT.